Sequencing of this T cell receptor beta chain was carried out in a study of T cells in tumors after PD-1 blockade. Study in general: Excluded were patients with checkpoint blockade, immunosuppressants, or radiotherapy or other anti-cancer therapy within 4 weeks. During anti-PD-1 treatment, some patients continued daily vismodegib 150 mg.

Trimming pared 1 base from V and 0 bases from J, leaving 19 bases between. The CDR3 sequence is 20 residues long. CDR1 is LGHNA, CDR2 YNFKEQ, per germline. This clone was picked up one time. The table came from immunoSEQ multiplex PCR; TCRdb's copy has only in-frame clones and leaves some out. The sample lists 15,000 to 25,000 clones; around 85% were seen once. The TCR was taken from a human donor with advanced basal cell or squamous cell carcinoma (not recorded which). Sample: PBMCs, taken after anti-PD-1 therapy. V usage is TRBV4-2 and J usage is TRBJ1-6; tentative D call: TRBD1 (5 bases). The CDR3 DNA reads TGTGCCAGCAGCCAAGCAGCCGGGACCCAAAGAGCCTCCTATAATTCACCCCTCCACTTT. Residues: CASSQAAGTQRASYNSPLHF.